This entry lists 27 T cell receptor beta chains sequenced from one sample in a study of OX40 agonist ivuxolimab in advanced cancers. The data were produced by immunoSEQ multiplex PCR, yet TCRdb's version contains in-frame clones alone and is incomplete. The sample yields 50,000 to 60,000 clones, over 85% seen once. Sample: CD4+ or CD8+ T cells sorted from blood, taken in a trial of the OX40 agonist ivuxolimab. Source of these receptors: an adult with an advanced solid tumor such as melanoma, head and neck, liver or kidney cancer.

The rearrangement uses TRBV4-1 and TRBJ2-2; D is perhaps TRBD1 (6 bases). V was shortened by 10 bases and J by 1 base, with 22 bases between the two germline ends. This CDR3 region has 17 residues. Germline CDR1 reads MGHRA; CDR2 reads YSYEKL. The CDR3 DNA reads TGCGCCACCCAAGGGTCCAACACAGGGTTGAACACCGGGGAGCTGTTTTTT. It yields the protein CATQGSNTGLNTGELFF.

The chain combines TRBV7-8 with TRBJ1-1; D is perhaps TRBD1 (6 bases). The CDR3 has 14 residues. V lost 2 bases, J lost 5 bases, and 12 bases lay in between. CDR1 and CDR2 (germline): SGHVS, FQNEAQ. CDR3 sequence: CASSLYGGRTEAFF. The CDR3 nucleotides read TGTGCCAGCAGCTTATACGGGGGGCGAACTGAAGCTTTCTTT. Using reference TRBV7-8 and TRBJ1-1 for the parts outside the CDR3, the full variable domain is GAGVSQSPRYKVAKRGQDVALRCDPISGHVSLFWYQQALGQGPEFLTYFQNEAQLDKSGLPSDRFFAERPEGSVSTLKIQRTQQEDSAVYLCASSLYGGRTEAFFGQGTRLTVV.

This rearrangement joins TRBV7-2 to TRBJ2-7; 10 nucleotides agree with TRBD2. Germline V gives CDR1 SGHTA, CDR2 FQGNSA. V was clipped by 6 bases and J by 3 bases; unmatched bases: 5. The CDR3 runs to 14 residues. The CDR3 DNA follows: TGTGCCAGCAGTTGGTCTAGCGGGAGCTACGAGCAGTACTTC. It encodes CASSWSSGSYEQYF.

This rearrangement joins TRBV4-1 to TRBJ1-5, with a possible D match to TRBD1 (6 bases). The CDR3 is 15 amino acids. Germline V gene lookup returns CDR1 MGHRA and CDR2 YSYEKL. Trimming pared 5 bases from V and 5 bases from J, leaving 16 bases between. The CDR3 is CASSLIGGSDQPQHF. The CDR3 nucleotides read TGCGCCAGCAGCTTGATAGGGGGTTCAGATCAGCCCCAGCATTTT.

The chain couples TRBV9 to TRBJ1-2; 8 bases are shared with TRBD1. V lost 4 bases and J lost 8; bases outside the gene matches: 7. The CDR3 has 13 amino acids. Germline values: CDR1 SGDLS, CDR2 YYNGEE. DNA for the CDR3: TGTGCCAGCAGCTACCGACAGGGGTACGGCTACACCTTC. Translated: CASSYRQGYGYTF.

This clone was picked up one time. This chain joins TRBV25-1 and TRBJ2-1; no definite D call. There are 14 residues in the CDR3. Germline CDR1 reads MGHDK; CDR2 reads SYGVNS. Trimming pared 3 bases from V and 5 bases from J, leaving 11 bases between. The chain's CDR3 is CASSDPSPDNEQFF. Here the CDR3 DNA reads TGTGCCAGCAGTGACCCTTCCCCTGACAATGAGCAGTTCTTC.

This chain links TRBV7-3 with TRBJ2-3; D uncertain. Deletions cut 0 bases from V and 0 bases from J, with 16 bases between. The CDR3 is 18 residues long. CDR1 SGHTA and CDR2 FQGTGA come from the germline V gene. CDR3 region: CASSLTLATRSSTDTQYF. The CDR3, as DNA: TGTGCCAGCAGCTTAACCCTGGCTACGCGATCTAGCACAGATACGCAGTATTTT.

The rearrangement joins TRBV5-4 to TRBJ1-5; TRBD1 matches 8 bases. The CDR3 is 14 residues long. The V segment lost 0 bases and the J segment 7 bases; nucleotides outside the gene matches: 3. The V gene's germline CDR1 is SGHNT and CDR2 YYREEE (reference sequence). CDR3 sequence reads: CASSLGGQGQPQHF. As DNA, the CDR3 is TGTGCCAGCAGCTTGGGTGGACAGGGACAGCCCCAGCATTTT.

The CDR3 bases are TGTGCCAGCAACGGGGGATATTATGGTGGCTACACCTTC. It codes for CASNGGYYGGYTF. The chain carries TRBV6-1 and TRBJ1-2; D is perhaps TRBD1 (5 bases). CDR1 is MNHNS, CDR2 SASEGT, per germline. The V end was cut by 7 bases, the J end by 7 bases, with 16 bases between. This CDR3 comprises 13 residues.

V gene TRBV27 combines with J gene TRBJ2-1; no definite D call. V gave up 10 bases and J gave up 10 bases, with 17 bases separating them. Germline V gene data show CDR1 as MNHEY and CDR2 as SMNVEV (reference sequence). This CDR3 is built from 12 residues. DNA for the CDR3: TGTGCCATCGAGATCCCGGGCGCCGAGCAGTTCTTC. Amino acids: CAIEIPGAEQFF.

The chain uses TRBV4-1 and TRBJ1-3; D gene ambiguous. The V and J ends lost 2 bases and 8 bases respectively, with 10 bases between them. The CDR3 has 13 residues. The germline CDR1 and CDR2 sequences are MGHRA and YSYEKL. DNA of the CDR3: TGCGCCAGCAGCCAACAGCGAGCGCACACCATATATTTT. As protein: CASSQQRAHTIYF.

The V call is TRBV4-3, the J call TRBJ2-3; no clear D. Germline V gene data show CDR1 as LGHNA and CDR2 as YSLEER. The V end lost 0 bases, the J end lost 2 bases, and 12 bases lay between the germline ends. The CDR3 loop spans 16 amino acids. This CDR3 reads CASSQDWNGYTDTQYF. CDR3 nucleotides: TGCGCCAGCAGCCAAGATTGGAACGGTTACACAGATACGCAGTATTTT.

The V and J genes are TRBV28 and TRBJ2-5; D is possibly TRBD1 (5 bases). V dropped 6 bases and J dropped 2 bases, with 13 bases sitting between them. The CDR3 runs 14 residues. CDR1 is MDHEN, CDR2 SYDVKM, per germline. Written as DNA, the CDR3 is TGTGCCAGCAGACCCCCAGGGAATCAAGAGACCCAGTACTTC. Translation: CASRPPGNQETQYF.

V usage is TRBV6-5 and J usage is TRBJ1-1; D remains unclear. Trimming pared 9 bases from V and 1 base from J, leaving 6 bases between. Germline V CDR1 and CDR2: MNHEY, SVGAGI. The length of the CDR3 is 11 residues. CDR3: CASKENTEAFF. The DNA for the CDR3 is TGTGCCAGTAAAGAGAACACTGAAGCTTTCTTT.

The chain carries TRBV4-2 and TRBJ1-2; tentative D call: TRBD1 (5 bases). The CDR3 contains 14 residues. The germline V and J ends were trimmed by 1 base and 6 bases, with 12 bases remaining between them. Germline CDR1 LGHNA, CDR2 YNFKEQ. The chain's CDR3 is CASSQATEENGYTF. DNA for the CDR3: TGTGCCAGCAGCCAAGCGACAGAAGAGAATGGCTACACCTTC.

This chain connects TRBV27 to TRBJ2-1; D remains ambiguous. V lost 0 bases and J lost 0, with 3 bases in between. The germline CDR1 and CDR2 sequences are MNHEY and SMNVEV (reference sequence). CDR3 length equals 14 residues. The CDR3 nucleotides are TGTGCCAGCAGTTTATCTACCTCCTACAATGAGCAGTTCTTC. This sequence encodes CASSLSTSYNEQFF.

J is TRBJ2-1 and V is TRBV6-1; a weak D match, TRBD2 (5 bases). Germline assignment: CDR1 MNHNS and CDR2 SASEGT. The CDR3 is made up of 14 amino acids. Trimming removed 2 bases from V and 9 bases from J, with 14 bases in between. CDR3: CASSESRYRGEQFF. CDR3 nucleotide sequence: TGTGCCAGCAGTGAAAGTCGCTACCGGGGTGAGCAGTTCTTC.

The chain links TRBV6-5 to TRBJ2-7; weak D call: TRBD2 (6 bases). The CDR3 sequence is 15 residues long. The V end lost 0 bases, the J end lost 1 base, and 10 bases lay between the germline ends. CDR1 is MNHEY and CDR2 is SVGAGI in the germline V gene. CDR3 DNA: TGTGCCAGCAGTTACTCGTTTGGGGGGTCCTACGAGCAGTACTTC. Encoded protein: CASSYSFGGSYEQYF.

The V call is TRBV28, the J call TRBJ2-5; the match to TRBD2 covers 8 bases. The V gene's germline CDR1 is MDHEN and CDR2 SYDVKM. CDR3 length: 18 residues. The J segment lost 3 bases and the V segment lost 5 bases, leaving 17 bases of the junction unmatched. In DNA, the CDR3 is TGTGCCAGCAGTATGGGGGCTAGCGGGTCCCGGCTAGAAGAGACCCAGTACTTC. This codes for CASSMGASGSRLEETQYF.

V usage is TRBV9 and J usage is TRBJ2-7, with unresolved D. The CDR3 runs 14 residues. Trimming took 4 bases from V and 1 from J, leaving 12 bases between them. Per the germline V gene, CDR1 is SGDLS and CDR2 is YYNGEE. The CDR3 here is CASSPQFLSYEQYF. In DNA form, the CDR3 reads TGTGCCAGCAGCCCCCAATTCCTTTCCTACGAGCAGTACTTC.

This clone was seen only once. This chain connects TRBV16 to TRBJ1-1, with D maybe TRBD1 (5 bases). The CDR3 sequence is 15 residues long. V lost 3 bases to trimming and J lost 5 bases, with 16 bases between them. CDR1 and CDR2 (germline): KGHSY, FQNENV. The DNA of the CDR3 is TGTGCCAGCAGCCAGTACGTAGGTGGGGGTACTGAAGCTTTCTTT. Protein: CASSQYVGGGTEAFF. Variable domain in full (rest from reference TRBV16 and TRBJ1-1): GEEVAQTPKHLVRGEGQKAKLYCAPIKGHSYVFWYQQVLKNEFKFLISFQNENVFDETGMPKERFSAKCLPNSPCSLEIQATKLEDSAVYFCASSQYVGGGTEAFFGQGTRLTVV.

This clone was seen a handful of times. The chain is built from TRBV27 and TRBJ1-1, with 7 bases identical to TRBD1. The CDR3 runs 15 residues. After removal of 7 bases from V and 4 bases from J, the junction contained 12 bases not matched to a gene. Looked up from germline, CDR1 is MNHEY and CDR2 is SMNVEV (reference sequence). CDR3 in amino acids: CASTPTGRGTTEAFF. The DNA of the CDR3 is TGTGCCAGCACTCCGACAGGCAGGGGGACCACTGAAGCTTTCTTT.

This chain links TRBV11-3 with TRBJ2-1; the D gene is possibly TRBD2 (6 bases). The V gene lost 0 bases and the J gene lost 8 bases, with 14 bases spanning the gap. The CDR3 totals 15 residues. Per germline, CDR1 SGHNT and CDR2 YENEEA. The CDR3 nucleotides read TGTGCCAGCAGCTTAGAATATGCCCCGGGGGATGAGCAGTTCTTC. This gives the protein CASSLEYAPGDEQFF.

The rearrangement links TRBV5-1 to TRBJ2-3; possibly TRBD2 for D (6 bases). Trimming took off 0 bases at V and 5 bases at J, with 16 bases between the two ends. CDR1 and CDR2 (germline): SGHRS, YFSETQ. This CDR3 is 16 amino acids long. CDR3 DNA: TGCGCCAGCAGCTTGGGGTCGGGAGCGGCGGGAGATACGCAGTATTTT. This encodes CASSLGSGAAGDTQYF.

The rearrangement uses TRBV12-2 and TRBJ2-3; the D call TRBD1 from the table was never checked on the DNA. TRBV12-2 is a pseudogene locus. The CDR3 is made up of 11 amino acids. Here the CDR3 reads CASRPADTQYF. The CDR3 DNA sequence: TGTGCAAGTCGCCCAGCAGATACGCAGTATTTT.

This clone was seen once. The CDR3 sequence: CASSQDSSGGELFF. The CDR3 bases are TGCGCCAGCAGCCAAGATAGTTCGGGTGGGGAGCTGTTTTTT. The chain joins TRBV4-3 to TRBJ2-2; D unresolved. The CDR3 has 14 amino acids. Trimming pared 0 bases from V and 8 bases from J, leaving 10 bases between. CDR1 is LGHNA, CDR2 YSLEER, per germline.

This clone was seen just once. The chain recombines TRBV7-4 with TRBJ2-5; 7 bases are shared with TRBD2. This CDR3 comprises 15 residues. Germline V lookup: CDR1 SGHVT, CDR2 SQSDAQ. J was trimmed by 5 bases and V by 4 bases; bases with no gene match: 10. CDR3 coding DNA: TGTGCCAGCAGCTCAGGACTAGTATCGGTGGAGACCCAGTACTTC. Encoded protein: CASSSGLVSVETQYF.